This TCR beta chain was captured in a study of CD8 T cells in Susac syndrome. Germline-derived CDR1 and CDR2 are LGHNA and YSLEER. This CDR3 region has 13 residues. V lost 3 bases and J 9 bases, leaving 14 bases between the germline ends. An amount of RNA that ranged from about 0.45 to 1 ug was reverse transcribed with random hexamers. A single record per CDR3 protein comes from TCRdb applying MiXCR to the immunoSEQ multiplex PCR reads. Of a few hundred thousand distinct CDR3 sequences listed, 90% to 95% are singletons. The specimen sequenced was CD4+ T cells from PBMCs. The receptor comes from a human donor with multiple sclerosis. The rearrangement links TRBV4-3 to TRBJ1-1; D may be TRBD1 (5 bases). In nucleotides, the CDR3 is TGCGCCAGCAGCCAGATGACAGTAGGGCAAGCTTTCTTT. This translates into CASSQMTVGQAFF.